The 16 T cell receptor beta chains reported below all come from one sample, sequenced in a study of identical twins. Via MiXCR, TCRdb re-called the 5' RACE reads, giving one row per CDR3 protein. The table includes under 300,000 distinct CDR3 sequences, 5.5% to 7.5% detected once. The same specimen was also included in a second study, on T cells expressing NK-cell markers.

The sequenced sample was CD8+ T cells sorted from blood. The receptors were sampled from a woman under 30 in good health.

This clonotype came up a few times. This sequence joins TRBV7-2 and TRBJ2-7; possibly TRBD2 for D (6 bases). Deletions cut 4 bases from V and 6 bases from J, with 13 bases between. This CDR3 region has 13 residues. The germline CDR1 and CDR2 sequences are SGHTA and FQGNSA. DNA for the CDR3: TGTGCCAGCAGCTACGGGGGAAACGGCGAGCAGTACTTC. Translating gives CASSYGGNGEQYF.

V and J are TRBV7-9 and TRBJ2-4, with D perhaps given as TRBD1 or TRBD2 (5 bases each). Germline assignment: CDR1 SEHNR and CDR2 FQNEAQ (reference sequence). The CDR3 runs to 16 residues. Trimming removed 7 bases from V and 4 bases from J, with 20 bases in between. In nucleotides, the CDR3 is TGTGCCAGCACCCCTCCCGAGGGGTATGAAAAAAACATTCAGTACTTC. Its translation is CASTPPEGYEKNIQYF.

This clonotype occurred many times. Here the CDR3 DNA reads TGTGCCAGCAGTTTCGGGTCCTACAATGAGCAGTTCTTC. This gives the protein CASSFGSYNEQFF. This chain joins TRBV12-3 or TRBV12-4 and TRBJ2-1, with D unclear. The CDR3 is 13 amino acids. With 3 bases removed from V and 1 base from J, the gap between germline ends came to 4 bases.

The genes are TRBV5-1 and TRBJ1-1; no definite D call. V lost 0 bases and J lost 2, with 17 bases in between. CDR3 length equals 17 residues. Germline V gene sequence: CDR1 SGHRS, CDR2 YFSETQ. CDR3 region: CASSLVAVHLLNTEAFF. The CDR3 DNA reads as TGCGCCAGCAGCTTGGTGGCAGTCCACCTCTTAAACACTGAAGCTTTCTTT.

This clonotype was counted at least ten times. CDR3 residues: CATSSGIAKNIQYF. The CDR3 region has the DNA TGTGCCACCAGCAGCGGGATAGCCAAAAACATTCAGTACTTC. The V gene is TRBV15, the J gene TRBJ2-4; tentative D call: TRBD2 (5 bases). The V gene lost 3 bases and the J gene lost 0 bases, with 6 bases spanning the gap. This CDR3 has 14 residues. Looked up from germline, CDR1 is LNHNV and CDR2 is YYDKDF (reference sequence).

The CDR3 DNA reads as TGTGCCAGCAGCTCCGGACTCCTTGGTACCGATACGCAGTATTTT. This translates into CASSSGLLGTDTQYF. The rearrangement links TRBV5-5 to TRBJ2-3; possible D gene TRBD2, 5 bases. The CDR3 length is 15 residues. The V end was cut by 3 bases, the J end by 6 bases, with 17 bases between. Germline assignment: CDR1 SGHKS and CDR2 YYEKEE (reference sequence).

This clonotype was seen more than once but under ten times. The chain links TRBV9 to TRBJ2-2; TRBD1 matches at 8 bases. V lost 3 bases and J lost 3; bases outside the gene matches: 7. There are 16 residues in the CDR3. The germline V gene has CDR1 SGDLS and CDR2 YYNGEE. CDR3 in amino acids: CASSDEPGQDTGELFF. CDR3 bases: TGTGCCAGCAGCGACGAACCGGGACAGGACACCGGGGAGCTGTTTTTT.

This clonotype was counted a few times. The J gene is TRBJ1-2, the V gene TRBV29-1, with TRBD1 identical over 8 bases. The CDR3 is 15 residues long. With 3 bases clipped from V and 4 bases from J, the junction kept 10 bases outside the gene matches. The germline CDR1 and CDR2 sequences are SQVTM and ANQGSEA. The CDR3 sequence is CSVDVRGLGSYGYTF. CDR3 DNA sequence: TGCAGCGTTGACGTCAGGGGGCTCGGGAGCTATGGCTACACCTTC.

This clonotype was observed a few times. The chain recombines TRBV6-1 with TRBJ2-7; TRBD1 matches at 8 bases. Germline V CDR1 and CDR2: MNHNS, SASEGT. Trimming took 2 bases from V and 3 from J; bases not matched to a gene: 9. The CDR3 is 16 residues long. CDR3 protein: CASSESLGTGLYEQYF. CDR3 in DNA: TGTGCCAGCAGTGAATCTCTCGGGACAGGTCTCTACGAGCAGTACTTC.

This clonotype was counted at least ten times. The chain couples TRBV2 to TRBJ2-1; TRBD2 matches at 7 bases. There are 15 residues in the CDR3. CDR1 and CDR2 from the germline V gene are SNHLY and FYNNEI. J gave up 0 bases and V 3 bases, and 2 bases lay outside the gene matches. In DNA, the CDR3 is TGTGCCAGCAGTGATTTAGCGGGCTCCTACAATGAGCAGTTCTTC. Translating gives CASSDLAGSYNEQFF.

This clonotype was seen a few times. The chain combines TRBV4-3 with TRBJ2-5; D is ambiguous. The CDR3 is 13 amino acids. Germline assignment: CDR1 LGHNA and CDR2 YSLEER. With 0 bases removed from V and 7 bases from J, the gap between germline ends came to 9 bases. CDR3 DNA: TGCGCCAGCAGCCAAGACCCGGGCGGGACCCAGTACTTC. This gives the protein CASSQDPGGTQYF.

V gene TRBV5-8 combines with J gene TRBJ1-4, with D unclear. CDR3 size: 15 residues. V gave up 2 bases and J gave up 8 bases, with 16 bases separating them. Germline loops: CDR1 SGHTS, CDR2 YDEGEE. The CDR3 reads CASSFYGQGHEKLFF. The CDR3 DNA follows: TGTGCCAGCAGCTTTTATGGTCAAGGTCACGAAAAACTGTTTTTT. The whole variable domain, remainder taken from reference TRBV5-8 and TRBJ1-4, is EAGVTQSPTHLIKTRGQQATLRCSPISGHTSVYWYQQALGLGLQFLLWYDEGEERNRGNFPPRFSGRQFPNYSSELNVNALELEDSALYLCASSFYGQGHEKLFFGSGTQLSVL.

CDR3 sequence reads: CASRQFTEAFF. In DNA, the CDR3 is TGTGCCAGCAGGCAATTCACTGAAGCTTTCTTT. The V and J genes are TRBV5-5 and TRBJ1-1; D is unclear. This CDR3 is 11 amino acids long. V gave up 5 bases and J gave up 4 bases, with 6 bases separating them. Germline V CDR1 and CDR2: SGHKS, YYEKEE (reference sequence).

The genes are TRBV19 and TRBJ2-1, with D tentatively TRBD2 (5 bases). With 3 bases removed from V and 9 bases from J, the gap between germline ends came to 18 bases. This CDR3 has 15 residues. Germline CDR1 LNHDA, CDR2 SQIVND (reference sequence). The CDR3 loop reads CASSIARGPSGEQFF. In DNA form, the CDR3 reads TGTGCCAGTAGTATTGCGAGAGGGCCGTCGGGTGAGCAGTTCTTC.

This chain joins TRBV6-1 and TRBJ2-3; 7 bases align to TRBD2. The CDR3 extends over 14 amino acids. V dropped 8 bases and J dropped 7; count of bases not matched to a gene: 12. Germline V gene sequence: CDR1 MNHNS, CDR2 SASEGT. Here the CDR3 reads CASPSKTSSNTQYF. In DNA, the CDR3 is TGTGCCAGCCCCTCGAAGACTAGCTCAAATACGCAGTATTTT.

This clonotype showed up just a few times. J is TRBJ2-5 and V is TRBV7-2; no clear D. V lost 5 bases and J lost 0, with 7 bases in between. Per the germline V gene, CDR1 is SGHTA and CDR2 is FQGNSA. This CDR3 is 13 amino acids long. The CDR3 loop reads CASSPSNQETQYF. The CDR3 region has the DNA TGTGCCAGCAGCCCCTCCAACCAAGAGACCCAGTACTTC.